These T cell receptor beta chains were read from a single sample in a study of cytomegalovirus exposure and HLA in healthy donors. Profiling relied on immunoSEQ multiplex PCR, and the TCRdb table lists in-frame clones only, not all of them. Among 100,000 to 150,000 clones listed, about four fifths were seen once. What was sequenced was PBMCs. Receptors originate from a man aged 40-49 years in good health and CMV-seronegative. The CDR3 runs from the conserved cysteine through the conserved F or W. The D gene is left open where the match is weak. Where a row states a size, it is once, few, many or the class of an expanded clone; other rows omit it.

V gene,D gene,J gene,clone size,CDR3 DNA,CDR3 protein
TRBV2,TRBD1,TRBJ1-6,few,TGTGCCAGCAGGAGACAGGGTTCACCCCTCCACTTT,CASRRQGSPLHF
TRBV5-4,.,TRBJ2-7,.,TGTGCCAGCAGCGAACGGGGAGGAACCTACGAGCAGTACTTC,CASSERGGTYEQYF
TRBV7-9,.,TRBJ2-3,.,TGTGCCAGCAGCGGGGGGATAACTAGCACAGATACGCAGTATTTT,CASSGGITSTDTQYF
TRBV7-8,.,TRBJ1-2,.,TGTGCCAGCAGTGACACGGATGGCTACACCTTC,CASSDTDGYTF
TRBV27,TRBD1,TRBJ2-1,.,TGTGCCAGCAGGCCAAATCCACAGGGGGCGGACAACAATGAGCAGTTCTTC,CASRPNPQGADNNEQFF
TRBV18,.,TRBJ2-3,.,TGTGCCAGCTCACCATCAGGGGTGTCTTCAGATACGCAGTATTTT,CASSPSGVSSDTQYF
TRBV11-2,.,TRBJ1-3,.,TGTGCCAGCAGCTTGAGGGCCGACTCTGGAAACACCATATATTTT,CASSLRADSGNTIYF
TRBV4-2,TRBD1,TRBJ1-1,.,TGTGCCAGCAGCCTTGAGGCACAGGGGAGACATGAAGCTTTCTTT,CASSLEAQGRHEAFF
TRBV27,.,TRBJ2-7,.,TGTGCCAGCAGTACACCCGAAATGAGGGAGCAGTACTTC,CASSTPEMREQYF
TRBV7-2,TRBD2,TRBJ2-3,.,TGTGCCAGCAGCTTGGGGGGGGTGGGCACAGATACGCAGTATTTT,CASSLGGVGTDTQYF
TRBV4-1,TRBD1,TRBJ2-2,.,TGCGCCAGCAACAAAGTGGGACAGGGATACACCGGGGAGCTGTTTTTT,CASNKVGQGYTGELFF
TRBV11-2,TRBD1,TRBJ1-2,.,TGTGCCAGCAGCCCCGGACAGGGGTCGGGGGGCTACACCTTC,CASSPGQGSGGYTF
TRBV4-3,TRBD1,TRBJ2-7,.,TGCGCCAGCAGCCAAGATGGGACAGGGAAGTCCTACGAGCAGTACTTC,CASSQDGTGKSYEQYF
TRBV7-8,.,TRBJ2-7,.,TGTGCCAGCAGCTTAGCCGCACTAGCCTCGCACGAGCAGTACTTC,CASSLAALASHEQYF
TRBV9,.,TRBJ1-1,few,TGTGCCAGCAGCCCCGGAGGGGATAACACTGAAGCTTTCTTT,CASSPGGDNTEAFF
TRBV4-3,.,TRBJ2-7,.,TGCGCCAGCAGCCAAGATAACGGGTACAACGAGCAGTACTTC,CASSQDNGYNEQYF
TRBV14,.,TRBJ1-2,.,TGTGCCAGCAGCCAATCCCGGGTGGTGAGCGGCTACACCTTC,CASSQSRVVSGYTF
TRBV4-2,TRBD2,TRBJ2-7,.,TGTGCCAGCAGCCAAGATGGGACTAGCGGATACGAGCAGTACTTC,CASSQDGTSGYEQYF
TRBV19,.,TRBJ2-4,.,TGTGCCAGTAGTATCCTGGGCCTAGCCAAAAACATTCAGTACTTC,CASSILGLAKNIQYF
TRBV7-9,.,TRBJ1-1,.,TGTGCCAGCAGCACGTCAGAGAACACTGAAGCTTTCTTT,CASSTSENTEAFF
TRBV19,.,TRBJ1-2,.,TGTGCCAGTAGTACAACTGGAGGGCCTCGGGGCTACACCTTC,CASSTTGGPRGYTF
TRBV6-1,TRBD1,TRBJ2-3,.,TGTGCCAGCACGCTCGAACAGGGGGCCACAGATACGCAGTATTTT,CASTLEQGATDTQYF
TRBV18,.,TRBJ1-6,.,TGTGCCAGCTCACCAGAGTCAGGTCTGAATTCACCCCTCCACTTT,CASSPESGLNSPLHF
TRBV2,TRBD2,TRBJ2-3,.,TGTGCCAGCACCCCTCAAGGACTAGCCCCAGATACGCAGTATTTT,CASTPQGLAPDTQYF
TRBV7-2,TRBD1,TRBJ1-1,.,TGTGCCAGCAGCTTAATGGGACAGGGGGGGGCCGAAGCTTTCTTT,CASSLMGQGGAEAFF
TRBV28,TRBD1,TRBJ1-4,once,TGTGCCAGCAGCCGGACAGGGGGAACGAGAAAACTGTTTTTT,CASSRTGGTRKLFF
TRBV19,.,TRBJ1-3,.,TGTGCCAGTAGTCGAACGGGTGACTCTGGAAACACCATATATTTT,CASSRTGDSGNTIYF
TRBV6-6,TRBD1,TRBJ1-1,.,TGTGCCAGCATCACAAAGGACAGGAAGGCTTTCTTT,CASITKDRKAFF
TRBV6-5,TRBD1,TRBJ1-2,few,TGTGCCAGCAGTACTTCAGGGGGCTGGTATGGCTACACCTTC,CASSTSGGWYGYTF
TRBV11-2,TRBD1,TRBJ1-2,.,TGTGCCAGCAGCCTCCCCTTGGGACAGGGTCTCTCTGGGGATGGCTACACCTTC,CASSLPLGQGLSGDGYTF
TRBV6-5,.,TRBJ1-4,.,TGTGCCAGCAGATCCGCGGCGGGGCGGGGGGAAAAACTGTTTTTT,CASRSAAGRGEKLFF
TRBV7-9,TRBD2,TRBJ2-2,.,TGTGCCAGCAGCACCATAGCCGGGGGGTACGCGAACACCGGGGAGCTGTTTTTT,CASSTIAGGYANTGELFF
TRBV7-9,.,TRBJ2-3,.,TGTGCCAGCAGGCGCGCACTCACAGATACGCAGTATTTT,CASRRALTDTQYF
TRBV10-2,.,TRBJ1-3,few,TGCGCCAGCAGTGAGTTTCGGACAGACCGAGGAAACACCATATATTTT,CASSEFRTDRGNTIYF
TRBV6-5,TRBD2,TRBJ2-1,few,TGTGCCAGCAGTTACTCCCTGACTAGCGGGGGATCAGAGCAGTTCTTC,CASSYSLTSGGSEQFF
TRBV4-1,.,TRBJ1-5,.,TGCGCCAGCAGCCAAGTATCAGGCGCCCGACAGCCCCAGCATTTT,CASSQVSGARQPQHF
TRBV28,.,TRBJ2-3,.,TGTGCCAGCATGGAGAGAAACACAGATACGCAGTATTTT,CASMERNTDTQYF
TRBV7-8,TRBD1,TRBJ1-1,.,TGTGCCAGCAGCTTAGCGGGGGGACAGGGCGGCTCTGAAGCTTTCTTT,CASSLAGGQGGSEAFF
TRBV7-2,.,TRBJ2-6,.,TGTGCCAGCAGCTTTCGGGGGGCCGCGGTCCTGACTTTC,CASSFRGAAVLTF
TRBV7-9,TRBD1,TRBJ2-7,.,TGTGCCAGCAGCGTCCTCGGGACAGGACCTACCTACGAGCAGTACTTC,CASSVLGTGPTYEQYF